The 25 T cell receptor beta chains in this list originate from one sample, sequenced in a study of cytomegalovirus exposure and HLA in healthy donors. PCR employed 60 Vbeta and 13 Jbeta primers. Assay used: immunoSEQ multiplex PCR; TCRdb lists only in-frame clones, some missing. The table has approximately 190,000 clones, roughly 73% seen once. The sample comprised PBMCs. These receptors all come from a woman aged 25 to 39 in good health and CMV-seronegative.

CDR3 bases: TGTGCCAGCAGCCAACAACAGGGTGGCTATGGCTACACCTTC. Encoded protein: CASSQQQGGYGYTF. This chain links TRBV4-2 with TRBJ1-2, with D possibly TRBD1 on 6 matching bases. The CDR3 covers 14 residues. CDR1 is LGHNA and CDR2 is YNFKEQ in the germline V gene. V lost 2 bases and J lost 4, with 11 bases in between.

This chain joins TRBV5-1 and TRBJ2-7, with 9 bases fitting TRBD2. This CDR3 has 20 residues. Germline V gives CDR1 SGHRS, CDR2 YFSETQ. V shed 0 bases, J shed 3 bases, and the junction held 19 bases outside the gene matches. DNA of the CDR3: TGCGCCAGCAGCTTGGATCCGGGACAGAGAGGTGGTAGCGGGGGCTACGAGCAGTACTTC. It translates to CASSLDPGQRGGSGGYEQYF.

This rearrangement joins TRBV5-4 to TRBJ1-2, with 7 bases matching TRBD1. After removal of 6 bases from V and 13 bases from J, the junction contained 15 bases not matched to a gene. CDR3 length: 13 residues. The germline V gene has CDR1 SGHNT and CDR2 YYREEE (reference sequence). The CDR3 DNA reads as TGTGCCAGCACCTCACAGGGGTATCACTTCGCCACCTTC. Translation: CASTSQGYHFATF.

This rearrangement joins TRBV4-1 to TRBJ2-7; 7 positions match TRBD2. From germline, CDR1 is MGHRA and CDR2 YSYEKL. The CDR3 loop spans 15 amino acids. After removal of 4 bases from V and 6 bases from J, the junction contained 12 bases not matched to a gene. The CDR3 DNA reads TGCGCCAGCAGCCCGTCGGGAGGCATTCGATCCGAGCAGTACTTC. It encodes CASSPSGGIRSEQYF.

The chain couples TRBV27 to TRBJ1-2; TRBD1 aligns across 8 bases. With V trimmed by 4 bases and J by 7 bases, 11 bases remained unmatched. The germline V gene has CDR1 MNHEY and CDR2 SMNVEV (reference sequence). The CDR3 spans 15 residues. This CDR3 reads CASSSKDRVGGGYTF. In nucleotides, the CDR3 is TGTGCCAGCAGTTCGAAGGACAGGGTCGGGGGTGGCTACACCTTC.

This clone has only one observation. This sequence joins TRBV4-2 and TRBJ2-5; 7 bases line up with TRBD1. J lost 1 base, V lost 4 bases, and 6 bases had no gene match. Germline lookup yields CDR1 LGHNA and CDR2 YNFKEQ. The CDR3 runs 15 residues. The CDR3: CASSLEWTGQETQYF. In DNA form, the CDR3 reads TGTGCCAGCAGCCTAGAGTGGACAGGCCAAGAGACCCAGTACTTC.

The chain has TRBV25-1 and TRBJ1-1; weak D call: TRBD1 (5 bases). This CDR3 contains 16 residues. V shed 4 bases and J shed 1 base, with 16 bases lying between them. CDR1 and CDR2 from the germline V gene are MGHDK and SYGVNS. The CDR3 DNA reads as TGTGCCAGCAGTGCAAGAGGGGCTAGCGGGAACACTGAAGCTTTCTTT. Encoded protein: CASSARGASGNTEAFF.

The gene calls are TRBV4-2 and TRBJ1-3, with D possibly being TRBD1 (6 bases). Germline assignment: CDR1 LGHNA and CDR2 YNFKEQ. CDR3 length: 18 residues. V was clipped by 0 bases and J by 0 bases, with 15 bases between them. The CDR3 DNA is TGTGCCAGCAGCCAAGACCTAACAGGGTACCTCTCTGGAAACACCATATATTTT. Translation gives CASSQDLTGYLSGNTIYF.

V usage is TRBV5-4 and J usage is TRBJ1-6; TRBD1 matches 7 bases. Germline V gene sequence: CDR1 SGHNT, CDR2 YYREEE (reference sequence). The CDR3 extends over 15 amino acids. V dropped 5 bases and J dropped 5; count of bases not matched to a gene: 7. The CDR3 loop reads CASSRTGTDNSPLHF. The CDR3 nucleotides read TGTGCCAGCAGTCGTACCGGGACAGATAATTCACCCCTCCACTTT.

The chain carries TRBV6-1 and TRBJ1-4, with unresolved D. This CDR3 comprises 15 residues. V was shortened by 6 bases and J by 0 bases, with 11 bases between the two germline ends. Germline V gene lookup returns CDR1 MNHNS and CDR2 SASEGT. CDR3 sequence: CASSIRHTTNEKLFF. The CDR3 region has the DNA TGTGCCAGCAGCATTAGACATACAACTAATGAAAAACTGTTTTTT.

The genes are TRBV6-1 and TRBJ2-1; the match to TRBD2 covers 9 bases. V lost 2 bases to trimming and J lost 5 bases; unmatched junction nucleotides: 7. CDR3 length: 16 residues. Germline V gene lookup returns CDR1 MNHNS and CDR2 SASEGT. CDR3 protein: CASSESGLAPNNEQFF. In nucleotides, the CDR3 is TGTGCCAGCAGTGAATCCGGACTAGCGCCGAACAATGAGCAGTTCTTC.

The chain links TRBV30 to TRBJ2-5; possibly TRBD2 for D (6 bases). Per germline, CDR1 GTSNPN and CDR2 SVGIG (reference sequence). This CDR3 is 15 amino acids long. The V end was cut by 4 bases, the J end by 5 bases, with 20 bases between. The CDR3 nucleotides read TGTGCCTGGAAGTTTCGGGCCTTTCGGGAGGAGACCCAGTACTTC. Amino acid sequence: CAWKFRAFREETQYF.

The CDR3 reads CSVRQGAYEQYF. The CDR3 DNA reads TGCAGTGTTCGACAGGGGGCGTACGAGCAGTACTTC. The chain employs TRBV29-1 and TRBJ2-7; TRBD1 matches 10 bases. There are 12 residues in the CDR3. Germline CDR1 reads SQVTM; CDR2 reads ANQGSEA.

This clone was picked up one time. This chain connects TRBV2 to TRBJ1-6; D uncertain. Trimming took 6 bases from V and 7 from J, leaving 7 bases between them. Germline-derived CDR1 and CDR2 are SNHLY and FYNNEI. CDR3 length equals 12 residues. The CDR3 sequence: CASRRINSPLHF. As DNA, the CDR3 is TGTGCCAGCAGGCGCATAAATTCACCCCTCCACTTT.

This clone was observed a handful of times. The genes are TRBV13 and TRBJ2-4; 7 bases map to TRBD1. J gave up 0 bases and V 5 bases, and 7 bases lay outside the gene matches. Germline V lookup: CDR1 PRHDT, CDR2 FYEKMQ (reference sequence). The CDR3 runs to 16 residues. CDR3 bases: TGTGCCAGCAGCCTAACAGGGGTTCTAGCCAAAAACATTCAGTACTTC. Its protein is CASSLTGVLAKNIQYF. Looking up the rest from reference TRBV13 and TRBJ2-4 gives the full variable domain: AAGVIQSPRHLIKEKRETATLKCYPIPRHDTVYWYQQGPGQDPQFLISFYEKMQSDKGSIPDRFSAQQFSDYHSELNMSSLELGDSALYFCASSLTGVLAKNIQYFGAGTRLSVL.

The chain carries TRBV9 and TRBJ2-7, with D tentatively TRBD1 (6 bases). Germline V gene lookup returns CDR1 SGDLS and CDR2 YYNGEE. The CDR3 consists of 14 residues. V was trimmed by 0 bases and J by 2 bases, leaving 9 bases between them. CDR3 in amino acids: CASSVEGQPYEQYF. CDR3 DNA: TGTGCCAGCAGCGTAGAAGGACAGCCCTACGAGCAGTACTTC.

The J gene is TRBJ1-5, the V gene TRBV5-6, with TRBD1 identical over 7 bases. The CDR3 totals 15 residues. The germline CDR1 and CDR2 sequences are SGHDT and YYEEEE. V lost 0 bases to trimming and J lost 5 bases; unmatched junction nucleotides: 5. The CDR3 region is CASSLGQGEDQPQHF. The CDR3 region has the DNA TGTGCCAGCAGCTTGGGGCAGGGGGAAGATCAGCCCCAGCATTTT.

The rearrangement joins TRBV7-2 to TRBJ2-3, with 7 bases matching TRBD1. Germline lookup yields CDR1 SGHTA and CDR2 FQGNSA. Germline trimming cut 5 bases from V and 4 bases from J; bases unmatched to any gene: 9. This CDR3 has 15 residues. The CDR3 loop is CASSPHRQGPDTQYF. Written as DNA, the CDR3 is TGTGCCAGCAGCCCACATCGACAGGGCCCAGATACGCAGTATTTT. The full variable domain, with the rest looked up from reference TRBV7-2 and TRBJ2-3, is GAGVSQSPSNKVTEKGKDVELRCDPISGHTALYWYRQSLGQGLEFLIYFQGNSAPDKSGLPSDRFSAERTGGSVSTLTIQRTQQEDSAVYLCASSPHRQGPDTQYFGPGTRLTVL.

CDR3 residues: CASSVELAGGLSTDTQYF. The CDR3 DNA is TGTGCCAGCAGCGTAGAACTAGCGGGAGGCCTTAGCACAGATACGCAGTATTTT. This rearrangement joins TRBV9 to TRBJ2-3, with TRBD2 matching 12 bases. The CDR3 extends over 18 amino acids. V lost 0 bases to trimming and J lost 0 bases; unmatched junction nucleotides: 5. Germline CDR1 SGDLS, CDR2 YYNGEE.

V and J are TRBV6-1 and TRBJ1-4; 8 bases match TRBD1. The CDR3 covers 16 residues. V was clipped by 4 bases and J by 0 bases; unmatched bases: 4. Germline CDR1 MNHNS, CDR2 SASEGT. The CDR3 DNA reads as TGTGCCAGCAGTGGTCACAGGGGGGCAACTAATGAAAAACTGTTTTTT. Translating it yields CASSGHRGATNEKLFF.

The chain has TRBV30 and TRBJ2-5; 7 bases line up with TRBD1. The CDR3 consists of 16 residues. V lost 5 bases, J lost 5 bases, and 17 bases stayed unmatched. Per the germline V gene, CDR1 is GTSNPN and CDR2 is SVGIG (reference sequence). For the CDR3, the DNA is TGTGCCTGGGCCGGGACAGTAATACAATCGGGGGAGACCCAGTACTTC. It encodes CAWAGTVIQSGETQYF.

The chain is built from TRBV5-1 and TRBJ2-5, with 9 bases aligning to TRBD1. The CDR3 spans 16 residues. The germline gives CDR1 SGHRS, CDR2 YFSETQ. The J segment lost 2 bases and the V segment lost 0 bases, leaving 5 bases of the junction unmatched. The CDR3 region is CASSLVRDREQETQYF. As DNA, the CDR3 is TGCGCCAGCAGCTTGGTCAGGGACAGGGAACAAGAGACCCAGTACTTC. Variable domain in full (rest from reference TRBV5-1 and TRBJ2-5): KAGVTQTPRYLIKTRGQQVTLSCSPISGHRSVSWYQQTPGQGLQFLFEYFSETQRNKGNFPGRFSGRQFSNSRSEMNVSTLELGDSALYLCASSLVRDREQETQYFGPGTRLLVL.

This chain joins TRBV18 and TRBJ2-7; TRBD1 is a possible D gene (5 bases). The V gene lost 3 bases and the J gene lost 6 bases, with 18 bases spanning the gap. The V gene's germline CDR1 is KGHSH and CDR2 LQKENI. This CDR3 has 15 amino acids. The CDR3 nucleotides read TGTGCCAGCTCACCGATCACGGCAGGGCTCGGCGAGCAGTACTTC. Amino acids: CASSPITAGLGEQYF.

CDR3 loop: CASSLGLHSNQPQHF. CDR3 nucleotides: TGTGCCAGCAGCTTGGGACTGCATAGCAATCAGCCCCAGCATTTT. The gene calls are TRBV5-8 and TRBJ1-5; D uncertain. Trimming cost V 0 bases and J 0 bases, with 7 bases left between them. Germline values: CDR1 SGHTS, CDR2 YDEGEE. This CDR3 region has 15 residues.

Here the CDR3 reads CASSQEERVDNEQFF. DNA for the CDR3: TGCGCCAGCAGCCAAGAGGAGCGGGTGGACAATGAGCAGTTCTTC. The rearrangement uses TRBV4-3 and TRBJ2-1; D might be TRBD2 (6 bases). The ends were cut back, 0 bases at V and 5 bases at J, with 11 bases in the middle. Germline V gene lookup returns CDR1 LGHNA and CDR2 YSLEER. The length of the CDR3 is 15 residues.